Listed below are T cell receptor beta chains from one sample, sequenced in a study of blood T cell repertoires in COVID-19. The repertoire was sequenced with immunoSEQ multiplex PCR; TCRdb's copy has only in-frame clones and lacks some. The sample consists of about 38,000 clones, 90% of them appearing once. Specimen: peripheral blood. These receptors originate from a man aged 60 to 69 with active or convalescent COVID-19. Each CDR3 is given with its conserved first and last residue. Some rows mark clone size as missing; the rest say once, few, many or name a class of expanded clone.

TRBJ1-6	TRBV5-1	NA	CASTRDNYNSPLHF
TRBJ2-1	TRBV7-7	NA	CASSQLAGGGNEQFF
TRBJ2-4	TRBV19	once	CASSIESTENIQYF
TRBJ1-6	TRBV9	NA	CASSVTGNNSPLHF
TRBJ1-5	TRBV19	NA	CASSTRQGFNHQPQHF
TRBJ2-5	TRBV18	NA	CASSPGRLAGGETQYF
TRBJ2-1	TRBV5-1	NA	CASSLGLAGYNEQFF
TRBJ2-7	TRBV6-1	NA	CASSPTSGKFYEQYF
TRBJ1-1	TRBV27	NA	CASSRYRGETEAFF
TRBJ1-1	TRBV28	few	CASSLYPRTGMNTEAFF
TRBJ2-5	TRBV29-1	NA	CSVVNIGDQETQYF
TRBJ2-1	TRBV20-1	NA	CSASSSGTAAFYNEQFF
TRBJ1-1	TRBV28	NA	CASSLDRGFTEAFF
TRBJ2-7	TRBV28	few	CASSSQTGLGEQYF
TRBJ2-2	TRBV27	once	CASSFPSNTGELFF
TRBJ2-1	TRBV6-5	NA	CASRRGNEQFF
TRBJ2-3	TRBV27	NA	CASSSRLAGASTDTQYF
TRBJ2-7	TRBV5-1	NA	CASSLELAGPYEQYF
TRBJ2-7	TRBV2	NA	CASSNRYEQYF
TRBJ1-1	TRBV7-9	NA	CASSLQTDRNTEAFF
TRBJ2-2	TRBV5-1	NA	CASSPLAGENTGELFF
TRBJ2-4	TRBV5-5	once	CASSATTPGNIQYF
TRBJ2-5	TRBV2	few	CASSDTEIQETQYF
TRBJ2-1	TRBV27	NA	CASRTGRRGLALRYNEQFF
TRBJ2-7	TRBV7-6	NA	CASSQAAAGAGNTYEQYF
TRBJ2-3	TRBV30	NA	CAVQAPTTDTQYF
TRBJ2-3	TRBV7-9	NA	CASSPGRGTTDTQYF
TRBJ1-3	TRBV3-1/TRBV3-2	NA	CASSQGASGNTIYF
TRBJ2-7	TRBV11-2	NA	CASSFASGRASSYEQYF
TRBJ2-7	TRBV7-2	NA	CASSLPGTSGYPSYEQYF
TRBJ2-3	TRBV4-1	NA	CASSQEARGTGTDTQYF
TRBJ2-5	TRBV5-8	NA	CASSKLLAGLQETQYF
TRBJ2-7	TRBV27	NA	CASSPRRDGPEQYF
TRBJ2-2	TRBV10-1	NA	CASSEGEWAGAGELFF
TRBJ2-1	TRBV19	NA	CASGSRAAYEQFF
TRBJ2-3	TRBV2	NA	CASSQTSHTDTQYF
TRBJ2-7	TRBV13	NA	CASSAGQGVGEQYF
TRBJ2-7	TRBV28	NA	CASRSPRRGREQYF
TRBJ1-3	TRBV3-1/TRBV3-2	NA	CASSHDFGNTIYF
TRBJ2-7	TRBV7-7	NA	CASSLGQGAYEQYF
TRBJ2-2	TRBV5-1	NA	CASSLPPRELFF
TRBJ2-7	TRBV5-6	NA	CASSSPGQLYEQYF
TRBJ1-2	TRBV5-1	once	CASQGPPGQTYGYTF
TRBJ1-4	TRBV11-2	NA	CASSLRQAQIGELFF
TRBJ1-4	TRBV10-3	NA	CAISDGGQRAEKLFF
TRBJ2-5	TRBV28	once	CASSLLDQETQYF
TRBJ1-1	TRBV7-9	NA	CASSATGAGTEAFF
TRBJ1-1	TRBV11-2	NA	CASSLDPPRNTEAFF
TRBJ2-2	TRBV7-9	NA	CASSLDSGELFF
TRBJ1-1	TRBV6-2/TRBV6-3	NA	CASSYTRGGTEAFF
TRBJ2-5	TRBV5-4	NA	CASSIPGLSRTAQYF
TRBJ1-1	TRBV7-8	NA	CASSLVQVSRVLGTEAFF
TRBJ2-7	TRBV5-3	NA	CARSPGGGRTDEQYF
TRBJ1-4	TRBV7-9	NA	CASSLGTVPEKLFF
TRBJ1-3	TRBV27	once	CAPIAPRNTIYF
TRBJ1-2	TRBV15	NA	CATSRGQSYGYTF
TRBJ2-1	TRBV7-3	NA	CASSPEPGLALNEQFF
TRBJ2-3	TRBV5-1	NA	CASSLQKGQGMKDTQYF